This T cell receptor beta chain was sequenced in a study of T cell responses to AZD1222 COVID-19 vaccine. Whole-study findings and limits: Nearly half of unique spike-specific TCRs reportedly avoided B.1.351 and B.1.1.7 mutated regions. Mostly white British, mostly female donors; authors suggested clonal diversity may be underestimated. Vaccination with two AZD1222 doses was followed by a rise in Spike-specific TCR breadth and depth.

On this clone itself: Its cognate antigen is unknown.

Measured with immunoSEQ multiplex PCR; TCRdb has only the in-frame clones, and not every one. The sample includes approximately 100,000 clones, approximately 87% of them seen just once. V lost 4 bases and J lost 11, with 20 bases in between. This CDR3 has 14 residues. Germline CDR1 and CDR2: MNHEY and SVGAGI. The chain is built from TRBV6-5 and TRBJ1-1; D is undetermined. This material consisted of peripheral blood, taken on day 0 of AZD1222 vaccination. The source is an adult in good health. The CDR3 protein is CASSSMTKIPTAFF. The CDR3 nucleotides are TGTGCCAGCAGTTCGATGACAAAAATACCGACGGCTTTCTTT.